This T cell receptor beta chain was captured by sequencing in a study of Graves' ophthalmopathy and Graves' hyperthyroidism. Study information: Specimen type is peripheral blood, obtained at initial diagnosis before any treatment.

Patients were left out if they had other autoimmune diseases, uncontrolled infections, pregnancy or lactation. This clonotype was seen repeatedly, ten times or more. What it binds is not known. RNA transcripts provided the template for amplifying TCR beta CDR3 regions. The workflow started with a first-round RT-PCR run with HTBI primers and then moved on to a second-round multiplex PCR. TCRdb processed the multiplex PCR reads anew with MiXCR; each CDR3 protein has one entry. Of 650,000 to 900,000 distinct CDR3 sequences in the sample, roughly 41% were seen once. Study-wide findings and caveats: In blood appeared most of the expanded thyroid clonotypes whose frequency exceeded 0.001. This model predicted ophthalmopathy progression (sensitivity around 71%, specificity 72% to 80%).

The CDR3 covers 13 residues. Trimming took 2 bases from V and 11 from J, leaving 10 bases between them. The germline CDR1 and CDR2 sequences are MNHEY and SVGAGI. The chain has TRBV6-5 and TRBJ1-6, with D tentatively TRBD1 (5 bases). The sample taken for sequencing was peripheral blood. The clonotype originates from an adult man with Graves' ophthalmopathy. The CDR3 sequence is CASSYARDTPLHF. The CDR3 region has the DNA TGTGCCAGCAGTTACGCCAGGGATACACCCCTCCACTTT.